Described below is a single TCR beta chain sequence and its context. Its target antigen remains unknown. No base quality values were provided; no much bigger clone lies one nucleotide off. Healthy HIV-negative adults with no recently reported acute infections or vaccinations were included as donors. Every donor was a Caucasian adult living in Nashville, Tennessee, USA. CD4+ T cells were enriched by magnetic negative selection; naive cells were then positively selected on CD45RA, and the negative fraction formed the memory subset. After blood collection by leukapheresis, PBMCs were isolated using Ficoll-Histopaque density gradient centrifugation and then cryopreserved in the vapor phase of liquid nitrogen. Analytical flow cytometry was used to check the purity and quantity of every magnetically sorted T cell population. Each sorted fraction had its genomic DNA isolated and then quantified by UV absorbance on a Nanodrop 2000c.

This specimen comes from a study of shared clonotypes between healthy human individuals (dated by TCRdb to between 2020 and 2021). Looking at the study overall: Two women and three men aged 18 to 49 years were included in the cohort. For each donor, three plates each were used for CD4 naive and CD4 memory, two plates were used for CD8 naive, and one plate was used for CD8 memory. To estimate repertoire size and how much clonotypes are shared between individuals, the study performed deep sequencing of blood TCR repertoires from roughly five healthy adults. To increase sequencing depth and limit assay-specific biases, TCR repertoire library preparation and sequencing were carried out by different laboratories using diverse techniques. Per donor, leukapheresis produced somewhere between about 0.94 and 10 billion PBMCs. General conclusions and limits of the study: Rarefaction of sorted-subset datasets indicated incomplete sequencing despite the large sequencing depth. Naive subsets generally had larger estimated clonotype richness than memory subsets did. The genetic and exposure-history diversity represented was limited by the small number of donors. Clonotypes shared by all four sorted-subset donors showed higher generation probabilities than non-shared clonotypes. Only blood was sampled, and tissue TCR repertoires likely differ from those in blood. Across four donors, 4.5% to 6.5% of naive CD4, roughly 3.8% of naive CD8, under 2.5% of memory CD4, and about 0.44% of memory CD8 clonotypes were shared. Pairwise subsampling indicated that sequencing depth was expected to affect the degree of clonotype sharing among donors.

Germline trimming amounts to 5 bases on V and 4 bases on J, with 7 as the count of junction bases outside the gene matches. The CDR3 numbers 15 residues from cysteine through phenylalanine. CDR3 DNA is the only sequence kept; it has 45 bases, read in frame from the first base. The germline V gene encodes CDR1 LNHDA and CDR2 SQIVND (reference sequence). Using the deep immunoSEQ assay, multiplex PCR amplified TCR CDR3 regions from genomic DNA. For each cell subset, the extracted genomic DNA was distributed evenly across all wells of several immunoSEQ 96-well plates, and each plate served as one replicate. Each replicate PCR for sorted subsets received roughly 0.2 ug genomic DNA, equal to 28,000 or so T cell genomes. The purified libraries were quantified using a Qubit 3.0 fluorometer, sized with a Bioanalyzer 2100, and then quantified again using the KAPA Library Quantification kit. Each immunoSEQ 96-well plate was sequenced on its own single-read 150-cycle Illumina NextSeq 550 flow cell. The study's processing was this. Because the immunoSEQ output held only junctional sequences and lacked quality scores, the filtering could not match the filtering applied to full-length reads. To assign V/J genes and CDR3, sequences were annotated against IMGT germline references using PyIR, a Python wrapper for IgBLAST v1.9. Any read was removed if the V/J assignment was weak (E-value above 1e-6), the CDR3 was missing, or the read contained stop codons, out-of-frame junctions, or ambiguous translated residues. V3J clonotypes were defined by identical inferred V gene, J gene, and CDR3 amino acid sequence. To compute the percentage overlap between repertoires, the number of shared unique clonotypes was divided by the size of the smaller repertoire. Repertoire richness was assessed with RTK rarefaction, the Chao1 estimator, and Recon v2.1 estimates of unobserved clonotypes. OLGA was used to compute generation probabilities for all TCRbeta clonotypes that the gDNA method yielded from a handful of donors. Held by TCRdb, this immuneACCESS table contains in-frame sequences only and omits some clones. Under half of the omission traces to an unresolved V gene where checked; the cause of the rest is unknown. V, J and clone size are those of that table, while D and trimming were read from the DNA. This sample has 1 million to 1.3 million clones in its table, and 75% to 80% of those were observed once. The top ten clonotypes cover under 0.8% of the sample.

The source is a man in his late teens or twenties in good health. Some clones in this sample may be carry-over from other donors' samples. This chain joins TRBV19 to TRBJ2-5, and TRBD1 matches 10 of the central bases. Sequenced: memory CD4+ T cells from PBMCs. The meaning of the sample's cell subset or site label: CD45RA-negative fraction. The sequenced DNA is TGTGCCAGTAGTGGTCGACAGGGGGCTCGAGAGACCCAGTACTTC. Its coded protein is CASSGRQGARETQYF.